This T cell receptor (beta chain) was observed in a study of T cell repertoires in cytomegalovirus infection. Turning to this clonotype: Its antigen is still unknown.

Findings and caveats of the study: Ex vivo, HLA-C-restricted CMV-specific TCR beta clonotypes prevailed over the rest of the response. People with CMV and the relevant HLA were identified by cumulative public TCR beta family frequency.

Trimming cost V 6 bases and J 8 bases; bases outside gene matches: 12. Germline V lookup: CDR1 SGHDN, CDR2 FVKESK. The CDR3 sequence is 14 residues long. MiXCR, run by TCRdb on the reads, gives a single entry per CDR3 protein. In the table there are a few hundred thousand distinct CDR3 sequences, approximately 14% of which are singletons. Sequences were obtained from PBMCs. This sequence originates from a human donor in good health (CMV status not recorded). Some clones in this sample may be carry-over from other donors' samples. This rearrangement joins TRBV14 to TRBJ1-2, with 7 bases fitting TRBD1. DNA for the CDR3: TGTGCCAGCAGTCGGGACAGCCAGCTCTTCGGCTACACCTTC. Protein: CASSRDSQLFGYTF.